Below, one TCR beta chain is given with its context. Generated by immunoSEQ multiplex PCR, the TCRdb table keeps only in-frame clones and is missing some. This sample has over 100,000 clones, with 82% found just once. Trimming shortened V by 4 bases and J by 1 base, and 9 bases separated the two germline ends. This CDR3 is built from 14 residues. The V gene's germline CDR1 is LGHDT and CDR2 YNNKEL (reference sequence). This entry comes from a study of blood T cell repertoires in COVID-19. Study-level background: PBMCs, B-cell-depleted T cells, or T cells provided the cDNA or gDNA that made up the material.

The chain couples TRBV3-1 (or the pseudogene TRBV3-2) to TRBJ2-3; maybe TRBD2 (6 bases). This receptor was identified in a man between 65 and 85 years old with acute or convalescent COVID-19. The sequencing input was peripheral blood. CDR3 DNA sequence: TGTGCCAGCAGCCGACTAGTTGGCACAGATACGCAGTATTTT. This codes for CASSRLVGTDTQYF.